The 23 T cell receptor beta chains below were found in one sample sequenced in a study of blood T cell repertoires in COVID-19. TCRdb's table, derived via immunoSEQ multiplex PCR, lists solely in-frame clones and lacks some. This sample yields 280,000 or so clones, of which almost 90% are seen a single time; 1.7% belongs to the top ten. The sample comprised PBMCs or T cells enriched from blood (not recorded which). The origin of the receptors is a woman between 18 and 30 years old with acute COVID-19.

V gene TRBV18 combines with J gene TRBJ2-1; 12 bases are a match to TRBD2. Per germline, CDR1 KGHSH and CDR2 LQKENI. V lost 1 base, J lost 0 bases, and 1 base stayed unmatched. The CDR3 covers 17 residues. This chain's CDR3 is CASSPQLAGGSYNEQFF. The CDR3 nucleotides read TGTGCCAGCTCACCACAACTAGCGGGAGGCTCCTACAATGAGCAGTTCTTC.

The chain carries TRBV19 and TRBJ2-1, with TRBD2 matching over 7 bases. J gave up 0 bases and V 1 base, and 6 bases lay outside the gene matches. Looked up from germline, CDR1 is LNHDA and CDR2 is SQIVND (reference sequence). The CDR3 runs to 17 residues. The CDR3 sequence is CASSIVYERDSYNEQFF. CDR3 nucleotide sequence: TGTGCCAGTAGTATAGTCTACGAGCGGGACTCCTACAATGAGCAGTTCTTC.

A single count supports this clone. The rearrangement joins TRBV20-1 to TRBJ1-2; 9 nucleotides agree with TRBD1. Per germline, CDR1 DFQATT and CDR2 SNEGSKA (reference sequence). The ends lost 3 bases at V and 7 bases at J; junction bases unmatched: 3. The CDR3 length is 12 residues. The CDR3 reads CSASPTGGGYTF. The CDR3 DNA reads TGCAGTGCTAGTCCGACAGGGGGTGGCTACACCTTC.

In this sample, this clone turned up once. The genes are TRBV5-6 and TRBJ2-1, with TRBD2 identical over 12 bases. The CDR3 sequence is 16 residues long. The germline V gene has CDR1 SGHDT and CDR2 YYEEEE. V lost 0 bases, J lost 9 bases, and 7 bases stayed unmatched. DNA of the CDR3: TGTGCCAGCAGCTTGGTTTGGACTAGCGGGATTGGTGAGCAGTTCTTC. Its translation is CASSLVWTSGIGEQFF.

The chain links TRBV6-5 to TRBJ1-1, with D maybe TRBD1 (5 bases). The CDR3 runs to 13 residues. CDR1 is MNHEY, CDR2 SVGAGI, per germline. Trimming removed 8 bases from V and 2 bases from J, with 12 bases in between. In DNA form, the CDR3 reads TGTGCCAGCGGCGACAGTTATAACACTGAAGCTTTCTTT. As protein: CASGDSYNTEAFF.

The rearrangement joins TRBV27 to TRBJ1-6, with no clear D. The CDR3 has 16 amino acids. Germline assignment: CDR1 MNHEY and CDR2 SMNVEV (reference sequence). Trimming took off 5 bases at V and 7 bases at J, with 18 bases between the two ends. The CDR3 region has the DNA TGTGCCAGCAGTCCCACCCCCCCGGGTACGAATTCACCCCTCCACTTT. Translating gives CASSPTPPGTNSPLHF.

The CDR3 sequence: CASSNDLAGGNEQFF. Here the CDR3 DNA reads TGTGCCAGCAGTAATGATCTAGCGGGTGGCAATGAGCAGTTCTTC. The V call is TRBV6-4, the J call TRBJ2-1, with 8 bases matching TRBD2. V shed 5 bases, J shed 6 bases, and the junction held 9 bases outside the gene matches. CDR1 is MRHNA, CDR2 SNTAGT, per germline. The CDR3 consists of 15 residues.

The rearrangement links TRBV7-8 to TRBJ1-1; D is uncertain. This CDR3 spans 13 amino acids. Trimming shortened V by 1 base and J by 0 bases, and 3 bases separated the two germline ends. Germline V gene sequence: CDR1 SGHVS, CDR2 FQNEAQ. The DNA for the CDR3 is TGTGCCAGCAGCTTAGTAGTGAACACTGAAGCTTTCTTT. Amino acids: CASSLVVNTEAFF.

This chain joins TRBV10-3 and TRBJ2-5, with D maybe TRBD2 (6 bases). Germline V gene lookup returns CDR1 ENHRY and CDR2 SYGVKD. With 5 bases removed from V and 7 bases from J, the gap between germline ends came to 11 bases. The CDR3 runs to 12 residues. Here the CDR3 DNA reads TGTGCCATCAGTCCTACAGCGGGGACCCAGTACTTC. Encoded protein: CAISPTAGTQYF.

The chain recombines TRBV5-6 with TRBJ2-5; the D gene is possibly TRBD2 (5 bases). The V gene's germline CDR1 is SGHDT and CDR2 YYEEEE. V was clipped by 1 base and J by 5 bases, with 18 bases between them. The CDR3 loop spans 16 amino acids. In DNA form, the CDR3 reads TGTGCCAGCAGCTTGTATAATCGGCGGGTTGGGGAGACCCAGTACTTC. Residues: CASSLYNRRVGETQYF.

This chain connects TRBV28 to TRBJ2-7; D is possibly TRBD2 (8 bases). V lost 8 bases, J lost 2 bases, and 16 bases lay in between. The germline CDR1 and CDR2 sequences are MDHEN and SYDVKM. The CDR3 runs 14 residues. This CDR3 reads CASQGVAGTYEQYF. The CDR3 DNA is TGTGCCAGCCAGGGGGTAGCGGGAACCTACGAGCAGTACTTC. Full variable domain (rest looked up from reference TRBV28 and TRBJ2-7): DVKVTQSSRYLVKRTGEKVFLECVQDMDHENMFWYRQDPGLGLRLIYFSYDVKMKEKGDIPEGYSVSREKKERFSLILESASTNQTSMYLCASQGVAGTYEQYFGPGTRLTVT.

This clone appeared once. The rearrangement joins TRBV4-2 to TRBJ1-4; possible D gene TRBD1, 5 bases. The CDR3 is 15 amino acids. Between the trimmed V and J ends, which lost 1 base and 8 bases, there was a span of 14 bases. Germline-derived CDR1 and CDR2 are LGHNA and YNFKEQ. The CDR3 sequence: CASSQVVRGGEKLFF. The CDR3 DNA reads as TGTGCCAGCAGCCAAGTTGTAAGGGGAGGGGAAAAACTGTTTTTT.

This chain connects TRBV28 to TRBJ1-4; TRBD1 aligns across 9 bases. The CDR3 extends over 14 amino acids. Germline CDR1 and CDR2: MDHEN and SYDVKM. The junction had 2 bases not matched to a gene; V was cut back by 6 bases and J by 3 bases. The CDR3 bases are TGTGCCAGCAGGACAGGGGGAGCTAATGAAAAACTGTTTTTT. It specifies CASRTGGANEKLFF.

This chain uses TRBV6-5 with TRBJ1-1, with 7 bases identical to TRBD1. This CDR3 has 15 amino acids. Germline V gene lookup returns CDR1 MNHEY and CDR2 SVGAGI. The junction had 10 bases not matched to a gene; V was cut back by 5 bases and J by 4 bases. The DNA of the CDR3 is TGTGCCAGCAGTCCCCAGACAGGGACTGCCACTGAAGCTTTCTTT. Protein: CASSPQTGTATEAFF.

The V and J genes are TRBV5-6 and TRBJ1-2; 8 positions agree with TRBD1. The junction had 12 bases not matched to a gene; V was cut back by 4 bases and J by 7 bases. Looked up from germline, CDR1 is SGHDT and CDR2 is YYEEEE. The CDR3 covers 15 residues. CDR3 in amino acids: CASSPTDRVTGGYTF. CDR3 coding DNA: TGTGCCAGCAGCCCAACGGACAGGGTTACAGGTGGCTACACCTTC.

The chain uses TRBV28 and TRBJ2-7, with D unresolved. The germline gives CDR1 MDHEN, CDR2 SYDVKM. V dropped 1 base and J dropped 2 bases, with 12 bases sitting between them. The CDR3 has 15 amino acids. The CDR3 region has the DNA TGTGCCAGCAGTTTATCGCTAACTGTAACCTACGAGCAGTACTTC. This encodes CASSLSLTVTYEQYF.

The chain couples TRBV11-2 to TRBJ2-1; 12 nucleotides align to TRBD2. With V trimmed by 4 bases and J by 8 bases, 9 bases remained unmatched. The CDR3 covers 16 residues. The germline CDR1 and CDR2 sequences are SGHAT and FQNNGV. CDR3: CASSSRLAGAIYEQFF. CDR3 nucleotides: TGTGCCAGCAGCTCAAGACTAGCGGGAGCTATCTATGAGCAGTTCTTC.

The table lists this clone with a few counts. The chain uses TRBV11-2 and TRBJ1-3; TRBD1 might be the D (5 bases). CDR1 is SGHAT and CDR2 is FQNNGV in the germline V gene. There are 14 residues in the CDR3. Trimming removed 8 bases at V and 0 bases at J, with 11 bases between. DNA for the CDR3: TGTGCCAGCCAATGGGGGGACTCTGGAAACACCATATATTTT. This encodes CASQWGDSGNTIYF.

CDR3 loop: CASSPPVQWPGKLFF. CDR3 nucleotides: TGTGCCAGCTCACCACCCGTACAGTGGCCAGGAAAACTGTTTTTT. The V call is TRBV18, the J call TRBJ1-4; unclear D gene. The germline V and J ends were trimmed by 0 bases and 10 bases, with 15 bases remaining between them. The CDR3 covers 15 residues. CDR1 is KGHSH and CDR2 is LQKENI in the germline V gene.

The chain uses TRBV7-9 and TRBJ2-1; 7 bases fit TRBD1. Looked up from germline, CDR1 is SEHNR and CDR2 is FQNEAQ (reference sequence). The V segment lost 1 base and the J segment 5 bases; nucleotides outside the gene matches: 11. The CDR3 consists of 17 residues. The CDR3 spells CASSLDVVTGTDNEQFF. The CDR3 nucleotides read TGTGCCAGCAGCTTAGATGTGGTGACAGGGACAGACAATGAGCAGTTCTTC. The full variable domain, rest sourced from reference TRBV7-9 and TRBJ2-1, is DTGVSQNPRHKITKRGQNVTFRCDPISEHNRLYWYRQTLGQGPEFLTYFQNEAQLEKSRLLSDRFSAERPKGSFSTLEIQRTEQGDSAMYLCASSLDVVTGTDNEQFFGPGTRLTVL.

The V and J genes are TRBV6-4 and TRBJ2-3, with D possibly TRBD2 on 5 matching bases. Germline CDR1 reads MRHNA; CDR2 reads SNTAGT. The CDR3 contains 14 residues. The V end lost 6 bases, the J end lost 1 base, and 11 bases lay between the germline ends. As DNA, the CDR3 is TGTGCCAGCAGCCAGATGGGAGGCACAGATACGCAGTATTTT. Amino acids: CASSQMGGTDTQYF.

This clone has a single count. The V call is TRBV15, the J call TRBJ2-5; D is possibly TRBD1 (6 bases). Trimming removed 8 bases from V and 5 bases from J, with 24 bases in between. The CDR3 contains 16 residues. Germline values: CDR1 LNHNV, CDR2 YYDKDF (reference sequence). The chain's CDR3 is CATGIVEPQGRETQYF. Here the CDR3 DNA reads TGTGCCACCGGGATTGTGGAGCCACAGGGCCGGGAGACCCAGTACTTC. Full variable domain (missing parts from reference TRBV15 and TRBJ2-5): DAMVIQNPRYQVTQFGKPVTLSCSQTLNHNVMYWYQQKSSQAPKLLFHYYDKDFNNEADTPDNFQSRRPNTSFCFLDIRSPGLGDTAMYLCATGIVEPQGRETQYFGPGTRLLVL.

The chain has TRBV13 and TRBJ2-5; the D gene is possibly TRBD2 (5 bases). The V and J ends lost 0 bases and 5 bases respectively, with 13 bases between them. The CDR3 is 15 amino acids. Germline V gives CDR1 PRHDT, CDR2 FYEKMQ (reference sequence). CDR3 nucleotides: TGTGCCAGCAGCTTAGGTAGCGAAGTAGGTGAGACCCAGTACTTC. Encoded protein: CASSLGSEVGETQYF. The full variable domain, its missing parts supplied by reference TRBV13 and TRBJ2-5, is AAGVIQSPRHLIKEKRETATLKCYPIPRHDTVYWYQQGPGQDPQFLISFYEKMQSDKGSIPDRFSAQQFSDYHSELNMSSLELGDSALYFCASSLGSEVGETQYFGPGTRLLVL.